Listed below are T cell receptor beta chains from one sample, sequenced in a study of T-cell reconstitution after alpha-beta-depleted transplantation in children. TCRdb analysed the PCR reads with MiXCR anew, one entry per CDR3 protein. The profile shows some 490,000 distinct CDR3 sequences, approximately 12% of them singletons. The source material was PBMCs from the stem cell graft donor, sampled from the stem cell graft. These receptors were collected from a human donor who donated a stem cell graft to a child with combined immunodeficiency. Both conserved end residues are part of each CDR3. The D gene is left open where the match is weak. For some rows the clone size is stated as once, few or many, or as a class when expanded; others skip it.

DNA: TGTGCCACTATTAGGGCCTCTGGGGCCAACGTCCTGACTTTC; CDR3: CATIRASGANVLTF; D: -; V: TRBV12-3/TRBV12-4; size: -; J: TRBJ2-6
DNA: TGTGCCAGCAGTCCCCGAGCAGCAGGGTGGAATCAGCCCCAGCATTTT; CDR3: CASSPRAAGWNQPQHF; D: -; V: TRBV12-3/TRBV12-4; size: few; J: TRBJ1-5
DNA: TGTGCCAGCAGCGACGGGGGTGCTGGGGCCAACGTCCTGACTTTC; CDR3: CASSDGGAGANVLTF; D: -; V: TRBV6-2/TRBV6-3; size: -; J: TRBJ2-6
DNA: TGTGCCATCAGTGAGTCCCAGGTCTACTACGAGCAGTACTTC; CDR3: CAISESQVYYEQYF; D: -; V: TRBV10-3; size: -; J: TRBJ2-7
DNA: TGCAGTGCTACCCCGGACAGTTACATTGATAGCAATCAGCCCCAGCATTTT; CDR3: CSATPDSYIDSNQPQHF; D: -; V: TRBV20-1; size: few; J: TRBJ1-5
DNA: TGCGCCAGCAGCCAGGTGGGGGAAGCAGCGACCCAGTACTTC; CDR3: CASSQVGEAATQYF; D: -; V: TRBV5-1; size: -; J: TRBJ2-5
DNA: TGCGCCAGCAGCTTGGGACCTCTCACAGAGAGCTCTGGAAACACCATATATTTT; CDR3: CASSLGPLTESSGNTIYF; D: -; V: TRBV5-1; size: -; J: TRBJ1-3
DNA: TGTGCCAGCAGTTACTTACAGGTTATGAACACTGAAGCTTTCTTT; CDR3: CASSYLQVMNTEAFF; D: -; V: TRBV6-2/TRBV6-3; size: few; J: TRBJ1-1
DNA: TGTGCCAGCAGCCCCGGATATACAGGGGAGACGTACTTC; CDR3: CASSPGYTGETYF; D: TRBD1; V: TRBV5-6; size: once; J: TRBJ2-7
DNA: TGTGCCTGGTCTGAAGCTTTCTTT; CDR3: CAWSEAFF; D: -; V: TRBV30; size: many; J: TRBJ1-1
DNA: TGTGCCAGCAGGGGGGACAAGGGGATGTACGAGCAGTACTTC; CDR3: CASRGDKGMYEQYF; D: -; V: TRBV25-1; size: many; J: TRBJ2-7
DNA: TGTGCCAGCAGCACCCCGGGACCAATCCCCGGGGAGCTGTTTTTT; CDR3: CASSTPGPIPGELFF; D: -; V: TRBV21-1; size: -; J: TRBJ2-2
DNA: TGCAGTGCTAGCTCAAAAGGGGGCTACGAGCAGTACTTC; CDR3: CSASSKGGYEQYF; D: -; V: TRBV20-1; size: -; J: TRBJ2-7
DNA: TGTGCCTGGATCCCGACAGGGCGAAATTCACCCCTCCACTTT; CDR3: CAWIPTGRNSPLHF; D: TRBD1; V: TRBV30; size: few; J: TRBJ1-6
DNA: TGTGCCAGCAGCAAACGAGGAGGGCAGAATAACTATGGCTACACCTTC; CDR3: CASSKRGGQNNYGYTF; D: -; V: TRBV21-1; size: -; J: TRBJ1-2
DNA: TGTGCCAGCACCCCAGGGAGCACTGAAGCTTTCTTT; CDR3: CASTPGSTEAFF; D: -; V: TRBV2; size: -; J: TRBJ1-1
DNA: TGTGCCAGCAGTTCCAGGGCGGGAGCTTCTGGGGAGCTGTTTTTT; CDR3: CASSSRAGASGELFF; D: TRBD2; V: TRBV12-3/TRBV12-4; size: -; J: TRBJ2-2
DNA: TGTGCCAGCAGTGGGACTAGCGGGGGCTCTCGGGGAGATACGCAGTATTTT; CDR3: CASSGTSGGSRGDTQYF; D: TRBD2; V: TRBV2; size: many; J: TRBJ2-3
DNA: TGCGCCAGCAGCTTGAGGACGGGAGGAGCTGAGACCCAGTACTTC; CDR3: CASSLRTGGAETQYF; D: TRBD2; V: TRBV5-1; size: -; J: TRBJ2-5
DNA: TGCAGTGCCAGAGACAGGGCCCACACTGAAGCTTTCTTT; CDR3: CSARDRAHTEAFF; D: TRBD1; V: TRBV20-1; size: -; J: TRBJ1-1
DNA: TGTGCCAGCAGTTTCTTTAACAGGGGCGAAGCTTTCTTT; CDR3: CASSFFNRGEAFF; D: TRBD1; V: TRBV28; size: -; J: TRBJ1-1
DNA: TGTGCCACCAGCAGAGGAGTAGGACTAGCGGGGGGAAAGACCCAGTACTTC; CDR3: CATSRGVGLAGGKTQYF; D: TRBD2; V: TRBV15; size: -; J: TRBJ2-5
DNA: TGCAGTGCGTCTTCCCTGGGCGATACGCAGTATTTT; CDR3: CSASSLGDTQYF; D: -; V: TRBV20-1; size: few; J: TRBJ2-3
DNA: TGTGCCAGCAGTTTACTGACTAGCGGGAACAATGAGCAGTTCTTC; CDR3: CASSLLTSGNNEQFF; D: TRBD2; V: TRBV12-3/TRBV12-4; size: few; J: TRBJ2-1
DNA: TGTGCCAGCAGTTTTGAGGGGTCCCACAATGAGCAGTTCTTC; CDR3: CASSFEGSHNEQFF; D: -; V: TRBV12-3/TRBV12-4; size: many; J: TRBJ2-1
DNA: TGTGCCTGGAGTGTATCTGTGAACACTGAAGCTTTCTTT; CDR3: CAWSVSVNTEAFF; D: -; V: TRBV30; size: few; J: TRBJ1-1
DNA: TGTGCCATCAGACCCGACAGGGGGGTTATAGATACGCAGTATTTT; CDR3: CAIRPDRGVIDTQYF; D: TRBD1; V: TRBV10-3; size: -; J: TRBJ2-3
DNA: TGTGCCAGCAGTCCGGACAGGTCGGCCACGGATGAGACCCAGTACTTC; CDR3: CASSPDRSATDETQYF; D: TRBD1; V: TRBV6-2/TRBV6-3; size: many; J: TRBJ2-5
DNA: TGTGCCAGCTCACCACAGGGCGCCACTGAAGCTTTCTTT; CDR3: CASSPQGATEAFF; D: -; V: TRBV18; size: -; J: TRBJ1-1
DNA: TGTGCCAGCAGCTTGGGGGGGACTAGCGAACGGGCGTTCTTC; CDR3: CASSLGGTSERAFF; D: TRBD2; V: TRBV5-4; size: few; J: TRBJ2-1
DNA: TGTGCCAGCAGCTTAGCGCGACACACAGATACGCAGTATTTT; CDR3: CASSLARHTDTQYF; D: -; V: TRBV7-8; size: few; J: TRBJ2-3